The source of this T cell receptor (beta chain) is a study of OX40 agonist ivuxolimab in advanced cancers. As for the study in general: At just under 85% male, the cohort had a mean age of 60 years, ranging from roughly 20 to 85.

V was shortened by 3 bases and J by 5 bases, with 30 bases between the two germline ends. The length of the CDR3 is 19 residues. Per the germline V gene, CDR1 is SGHRS and CDR2 is YFSETQ. Prior autoimmune disease or systemic immunosuppression barred patients. Peripheral blood came from all dose cohorts at three timepoints. Only in-frame clones appear in the TCRdb table, and some are missing; sequencing was by immunoSEQ multiplex PCR. This table holds approximately 70,000 clones, about nine tenths found once. This sequence originates from an adult with an advanced solid tumor such as melanoma, head and neck, liver or kidney cancer. The chain uses TRBV5-1 and TRBJ2-7; tentatively, D is TRBD1 or TRBD2 (7 bases each). This specimen consisted of CD4+ or CD8+ T cells sorted from blood, obtained in a trial of the OX40 agonist ivuxolimab. CDR3 in amino acids: CASSSPLGGETGVINEQYF. In nucleotides, the CDR3 is TGCGCCAGCAGCTCACCCCTGGGGGGGGAAACAGGGGTGATCAACGAGCAGTACTTC.